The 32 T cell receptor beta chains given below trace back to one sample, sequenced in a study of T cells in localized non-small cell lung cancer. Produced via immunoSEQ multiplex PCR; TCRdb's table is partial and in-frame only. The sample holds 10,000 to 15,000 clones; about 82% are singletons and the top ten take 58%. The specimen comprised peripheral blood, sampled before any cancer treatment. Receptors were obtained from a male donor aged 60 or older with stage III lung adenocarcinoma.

In DNA, the CDR3 is TGTGCCAGCAGCATAGGGACAGGGACCTACAATGAGCAGTTCTTC. Residues: CASSIGTGTYNEQFF. The V gene is TRBV5-8, the J gene TRBJ2-1; 9 bases agree with TRBD1. Germline CDR1 SGHTS, CDR2 YDEGEE. J gave up 2 bases and V 4 bases, and 4 bases lay outside the gene matches. This CDR3 has 15 amino acids.

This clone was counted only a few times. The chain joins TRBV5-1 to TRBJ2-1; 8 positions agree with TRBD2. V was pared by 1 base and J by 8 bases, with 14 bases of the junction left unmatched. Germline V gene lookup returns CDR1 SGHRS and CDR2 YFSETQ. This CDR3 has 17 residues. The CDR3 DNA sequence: TGCGCCAGCAGCTTGAAAGCGGGAGAGGCTAGGGGGTATGAGCAGTTCTTC. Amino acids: CASSLKAGEARGYEQFF.

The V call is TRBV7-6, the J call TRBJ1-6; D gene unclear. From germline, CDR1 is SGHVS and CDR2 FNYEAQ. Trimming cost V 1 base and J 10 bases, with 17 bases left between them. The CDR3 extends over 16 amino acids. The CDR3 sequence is CASSLVQPSMGSPLHF. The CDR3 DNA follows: TGTGCCAGCAGCTTAGTTCAGCCCTCCATGGGGTCACCCCTCCACTTT.

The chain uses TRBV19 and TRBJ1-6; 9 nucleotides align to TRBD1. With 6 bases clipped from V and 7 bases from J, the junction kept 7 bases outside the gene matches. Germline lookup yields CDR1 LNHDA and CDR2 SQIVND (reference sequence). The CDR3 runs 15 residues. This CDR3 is CASRAGQGGNSPLHF. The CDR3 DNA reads TGTGCCAGTAGGGCGGGACAGGGAGGCAATTCACCCCTCCACTTT. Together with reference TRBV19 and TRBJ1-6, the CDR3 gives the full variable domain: DGGITQSPKYLFRKEGQNVTLSCEQNLNHDAMYWYRQDPGQGLRLIYYSQIVNDFQKGDIAEGYSVSREKKESFPLTVTSAQKNPTAFYLCASRAGQGGNSPLHFGNGTRLTVT.

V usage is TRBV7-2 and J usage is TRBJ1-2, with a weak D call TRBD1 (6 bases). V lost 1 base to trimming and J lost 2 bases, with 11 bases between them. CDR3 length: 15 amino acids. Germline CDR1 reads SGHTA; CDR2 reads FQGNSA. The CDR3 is CASSLVAGTNYGYTF. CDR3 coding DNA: TGTGCCAGCAGCTTAGTGGCTGGGACAAACTATGGCTACACCTTC.

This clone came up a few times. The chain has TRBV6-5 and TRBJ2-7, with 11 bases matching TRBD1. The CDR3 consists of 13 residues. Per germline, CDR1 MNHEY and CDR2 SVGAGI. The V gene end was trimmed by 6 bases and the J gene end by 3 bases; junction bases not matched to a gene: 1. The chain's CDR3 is CASRGQGVYEQYF. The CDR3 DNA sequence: TGTGCCAGCAGGGGACAGGGGGTCTACGAGCAGTACTTC.

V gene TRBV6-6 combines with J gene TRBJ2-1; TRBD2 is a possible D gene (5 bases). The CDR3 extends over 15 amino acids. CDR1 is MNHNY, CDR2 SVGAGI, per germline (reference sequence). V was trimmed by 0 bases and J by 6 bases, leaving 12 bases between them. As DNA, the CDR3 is TGTGCCAGCAGTTACTCCGGCGGAGGTGCCAATGAGCAGTTCTTC. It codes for CASSYSGGGANEQFF.

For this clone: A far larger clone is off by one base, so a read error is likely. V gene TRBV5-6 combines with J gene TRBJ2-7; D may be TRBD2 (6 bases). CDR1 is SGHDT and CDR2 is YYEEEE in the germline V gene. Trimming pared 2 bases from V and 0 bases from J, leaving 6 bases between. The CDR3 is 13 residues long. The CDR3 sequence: CASSFGGSYEQYF. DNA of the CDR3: TGTGCCAGCAGCTTCGGGGGCTCCTACGAGCAGTACTTC.

The CDR3 DNA is TGTGCCAGTAGTGTCCCAACAGGGCGGAGGGCCAACGTCCTGACTTTC. Residues: CASSVPTGRRANVLTF. This chain links TRBV19 with TRBJ2-6, with D possibly being TRBD1 (6 bases). The ends were cut back, 5 bases at V and 5 bases at J, with 16 bases in the middle. This CDR3 has 16 residues. Per the germline V gene, CDR1 is LNHDA and CDR2 is SQIVND (reference sequence). The full variable domain, its missing parts supplied by reference TRBV19 and TRBJ2-6, is DGGITQSPKYLFRKEGQNVTLSCEQNLNHDAMYWYRQDPGQGLRLIYYSQIVNDFQKGDIAEGYSVSREKKESFPLTVTSAQKNPTAFYLCASSVPTGRRANVLTFGAGSRLTVL.

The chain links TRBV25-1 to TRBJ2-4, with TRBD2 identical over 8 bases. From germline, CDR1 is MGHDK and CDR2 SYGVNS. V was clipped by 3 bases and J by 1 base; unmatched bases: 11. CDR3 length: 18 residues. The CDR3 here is CASSDPSGRWSAKNIQYF. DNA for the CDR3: TGTGCCAGCAGTGATCCCAGCGGGAGATGGAGTGCCAAAAACATTCAGTACTTC.

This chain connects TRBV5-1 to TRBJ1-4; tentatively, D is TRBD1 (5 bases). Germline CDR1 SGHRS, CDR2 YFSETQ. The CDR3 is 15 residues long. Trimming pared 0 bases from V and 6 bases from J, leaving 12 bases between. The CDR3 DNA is TGCGCCAGCAGCTTGGGGTCGGGGGACCATGAAAAACTGTTTTTT. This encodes CASSLGSGDHEKLFF. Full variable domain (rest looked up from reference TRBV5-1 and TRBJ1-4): KAGVTQTPRYLIKTRGQQVTLSCSPISGHRSVSWYQQTPGQGLQFLFEYFSETQRNKGNFPGRFSGRQFSNSRSEMNVSTLELGDSALYLCASSLGSGDHEKLFFGSGTQLSVL.

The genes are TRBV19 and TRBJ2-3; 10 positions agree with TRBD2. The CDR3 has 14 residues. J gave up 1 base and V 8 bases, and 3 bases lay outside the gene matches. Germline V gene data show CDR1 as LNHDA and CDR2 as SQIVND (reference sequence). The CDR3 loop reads CASSGTSGTDTQYF. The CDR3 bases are TGTGCCAGTTCCGGGACTAGCGGCACAGATACGCAGTATTTT.

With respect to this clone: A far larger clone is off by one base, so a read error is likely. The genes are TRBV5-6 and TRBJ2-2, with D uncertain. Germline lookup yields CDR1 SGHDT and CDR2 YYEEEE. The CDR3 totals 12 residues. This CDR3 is CACSLGRGELFF. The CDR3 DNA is TGTGCCTGCAGCTTGGGCAGAGGGGAGCTGTTTTTT.

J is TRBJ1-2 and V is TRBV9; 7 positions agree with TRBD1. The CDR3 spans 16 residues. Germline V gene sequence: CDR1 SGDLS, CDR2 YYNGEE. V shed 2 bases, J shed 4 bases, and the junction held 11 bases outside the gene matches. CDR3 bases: TGTGCCAGCAGCGTTAGCGGAGGGGGCGAGTCCTATGGCTACACCTTC. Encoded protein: CASSVSGGGESYGYTF.

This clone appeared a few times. CDR3 nucleotide sequence: TGTGCCAGCAGCCACAGGCGGAATCAGCCCCAGCATTTT. Protein product: CASSHRRNQPQHF. The chain has TRBV14 and TRBJ1-5; D unclear. Germline V lookup: CDR1 SGHDN, CDR2 FVKESK. The CDR3 spans 13 residues. V lost 3 bases and J 4 bases, leaving 7 bases between the germline ends.

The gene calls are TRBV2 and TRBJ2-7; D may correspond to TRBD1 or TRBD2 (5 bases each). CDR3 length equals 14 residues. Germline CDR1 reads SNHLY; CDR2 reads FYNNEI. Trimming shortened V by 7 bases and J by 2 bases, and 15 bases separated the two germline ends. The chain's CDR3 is CASNLWQGPYEQYF. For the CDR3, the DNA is TGTGCCAGCAACTTGTGGCAGGGACCCTACGAGCAGTACTTC.

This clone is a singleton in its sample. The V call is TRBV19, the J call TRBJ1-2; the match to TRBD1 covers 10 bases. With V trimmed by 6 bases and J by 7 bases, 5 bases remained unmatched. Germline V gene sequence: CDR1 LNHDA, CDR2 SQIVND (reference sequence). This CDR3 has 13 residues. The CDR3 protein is CASRPGQGSGYTF. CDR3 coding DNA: TGTGCCAGTAGGCCGGGACAGGGGTCTGGCTACACCTTC. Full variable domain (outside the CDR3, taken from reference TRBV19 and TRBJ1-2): DGGITQSPKYLFRKEGQNVTLSCEQNLNHDAMYWYRQDPGQGLRLIYYSQIVNDFQKGDIAEGYSVSREKKESFPLTVTSAQKNPTAFYLCASRPGQGSGYTFGSGTRLTVV.

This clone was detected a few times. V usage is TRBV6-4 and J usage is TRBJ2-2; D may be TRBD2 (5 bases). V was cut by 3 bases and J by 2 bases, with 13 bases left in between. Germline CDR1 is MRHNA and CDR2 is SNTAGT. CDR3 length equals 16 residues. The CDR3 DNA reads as TGTGCCAGCAGTGAAGCGGCAGCCTACAACACCGGGGAGCTGTTTTTT. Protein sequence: CASSEAAAYNTGELFF.

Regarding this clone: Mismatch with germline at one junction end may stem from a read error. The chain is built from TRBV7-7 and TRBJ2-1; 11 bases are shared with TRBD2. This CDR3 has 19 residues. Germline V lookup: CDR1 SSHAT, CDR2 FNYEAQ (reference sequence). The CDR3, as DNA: TGTGCTAGCAGCCCCGCGAGGCTAGCGGGGGGAGTCTCCTACAATGAGCAGTTCTTC. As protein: CASSPARLAGGVSYNEQFF.

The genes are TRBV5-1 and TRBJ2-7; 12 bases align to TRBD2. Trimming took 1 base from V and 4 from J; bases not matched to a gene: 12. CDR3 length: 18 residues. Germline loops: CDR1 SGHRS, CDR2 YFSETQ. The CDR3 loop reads CASSLRGLAGPGTYEQYF. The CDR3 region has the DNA TGCGCCAGCAGCTTGAGGGGACTAGCGGGTCCGGGGACGTACGAGCAGTACTTC. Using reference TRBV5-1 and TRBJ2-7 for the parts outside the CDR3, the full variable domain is KAGVTQTPRYLIKTRGQQVTLSCSPISGHRSVSWYQQTPGQGLQFLFEYFSETQRNKGNFPGRFSGRQFSNSRSEMNVSTLELGDSALYLCASSLRGLAGPGTYEQYFGPGTRLTVT.

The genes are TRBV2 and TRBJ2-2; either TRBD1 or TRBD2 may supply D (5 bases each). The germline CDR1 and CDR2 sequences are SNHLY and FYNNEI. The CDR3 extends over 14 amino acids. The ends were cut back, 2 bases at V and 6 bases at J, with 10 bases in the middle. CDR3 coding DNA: TGTGCCAGCAGTGAATATCAGGGACCCGGGGAGCTGTTTTTT. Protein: CASSEYQGPGELFF.

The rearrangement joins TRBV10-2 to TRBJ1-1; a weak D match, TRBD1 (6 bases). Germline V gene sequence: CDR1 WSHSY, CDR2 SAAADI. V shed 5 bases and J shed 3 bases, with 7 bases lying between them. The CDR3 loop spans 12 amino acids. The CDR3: CASSWGHTEAFF. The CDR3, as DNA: TGCGCCAGCAGTTGGGGGCACACTGAAGCTTTCTTT.

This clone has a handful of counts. The CDR3 DNA follows: TGTGCCAGCAGCTTAGGCGAGAGGACTCAGGGTGAAGCTTTCTTT. Encoded protein: CASSLGERTQGEAFF. V gene TRBV7-8 combines with J gene TRBJ1-1; possibly TRBD1 for D (5 bases). V was shortened by 1 base and J by 7 bases, with 16 bases between the two germline ends. The CDR3 contains 15 residues. Germline V gives CDR1 SGHVS, CDR2 FQNEAQ.

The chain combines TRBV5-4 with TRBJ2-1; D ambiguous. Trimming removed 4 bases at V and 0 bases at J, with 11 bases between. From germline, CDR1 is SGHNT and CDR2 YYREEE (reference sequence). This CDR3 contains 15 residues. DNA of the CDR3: TGTGCCAGCAGCCGCGTAGAAGGCTCCTACAATGAGCAGTTCTTC. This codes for CASSRVEGSYNEQFF.

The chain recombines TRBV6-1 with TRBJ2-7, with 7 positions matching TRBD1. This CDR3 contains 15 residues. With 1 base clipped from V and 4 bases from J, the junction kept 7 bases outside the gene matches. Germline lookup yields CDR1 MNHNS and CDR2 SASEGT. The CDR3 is CASSEVWTGEYEQYF. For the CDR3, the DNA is TGTGCCAGCAGTGAAGTCTGGACAGGAGAGTACGAGCAGTACTTC.

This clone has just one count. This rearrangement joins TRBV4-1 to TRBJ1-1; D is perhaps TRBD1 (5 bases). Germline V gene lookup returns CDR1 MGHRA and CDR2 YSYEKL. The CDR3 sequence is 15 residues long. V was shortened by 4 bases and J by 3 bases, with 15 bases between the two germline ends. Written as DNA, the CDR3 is TGCGCCAGCAGCCCGGGCGGGGCTGGGGACACTGAAGCTTTCTTT. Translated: CASSPGGAGDTEAFF.

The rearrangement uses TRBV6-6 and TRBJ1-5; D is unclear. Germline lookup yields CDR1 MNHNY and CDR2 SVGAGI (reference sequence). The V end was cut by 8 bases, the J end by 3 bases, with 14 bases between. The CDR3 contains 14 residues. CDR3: CASGKGASNQPQHF. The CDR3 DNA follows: TGTGCCAGCGGAAAGGGAGCTTCCAATCAGCCCCAGCATTTT.

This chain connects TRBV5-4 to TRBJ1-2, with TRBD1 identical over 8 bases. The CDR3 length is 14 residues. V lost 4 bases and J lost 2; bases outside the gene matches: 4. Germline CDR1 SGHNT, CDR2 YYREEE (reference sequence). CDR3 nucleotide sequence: TGTGCCAGCAGCATTCGACAGGGGAACTATGGCTACACCTTC. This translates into CASSIRQGNYGYTF.

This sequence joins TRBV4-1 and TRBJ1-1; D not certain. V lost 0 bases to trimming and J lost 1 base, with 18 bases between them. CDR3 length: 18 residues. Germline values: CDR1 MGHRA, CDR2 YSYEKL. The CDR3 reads CASSQDQRVNPPNTEAFF. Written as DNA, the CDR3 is TGCGCCAGCAGCCAAGATCAGAGGGTAAATCCTCCGAACACTGAAGCTTTCTTT.

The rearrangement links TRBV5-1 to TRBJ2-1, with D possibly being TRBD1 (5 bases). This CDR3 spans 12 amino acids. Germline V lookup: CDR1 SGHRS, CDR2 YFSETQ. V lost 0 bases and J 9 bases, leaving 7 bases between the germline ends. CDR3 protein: CASSLGGFEQFF. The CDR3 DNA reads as TGCGCCAGCAGCTTGGGGGGCTTTGAGCAGTTCTTC. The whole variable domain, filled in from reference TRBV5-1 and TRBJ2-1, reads KAGVTQTPRYLIKTRGQQVTLSCSPISGHRSVSWYQQTPGQGLQFLFEYFSETQRNKGNFPGRFSGRQFSNSRSEMNVSTLELGDSALYLCASSLGGFEQFFGPGTRLTVL.

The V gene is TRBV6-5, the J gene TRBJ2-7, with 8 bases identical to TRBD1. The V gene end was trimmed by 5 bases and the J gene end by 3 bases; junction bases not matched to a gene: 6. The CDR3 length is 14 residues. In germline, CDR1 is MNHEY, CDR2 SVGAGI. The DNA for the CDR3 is TGTGCCAGCAGTCCCGGGACAGGACGCTACGAGCAGTACTTC. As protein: CASSPGTGRYEQYF.

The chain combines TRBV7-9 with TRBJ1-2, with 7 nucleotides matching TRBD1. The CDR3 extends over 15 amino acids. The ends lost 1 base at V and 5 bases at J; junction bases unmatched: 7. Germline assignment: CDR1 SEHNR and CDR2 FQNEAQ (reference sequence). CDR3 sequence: CASSLEGRGVYGYTF. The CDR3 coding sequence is TGTGCCAGCAGCTTAGAGGGCAGGGGGGTTTATGGCTACACCTTC.